The 12 T cell receptor beta chains given below trace back to one sample, sequenced in a study of CXCR3-negative and CXCR3-positive naive CD8 T cells. The TRB cDNA libraries were prepared by 5' RACE with UMI labels. After re-calling the 5' RACE reads, TCRdb lists one entry per CDR3 protein, DNA absent. Its table records about 90,000 distinct CDR3 sequences. Sequenced sample: naive CXCR3- CD8+ T cells from blood. Subset noted: CD45RO-CCR7+CD27+CD95- naive CD8+ T cells lacking CXCR3 (TNR3-). These receptors all come from a human donor in good health. Some clones in this sample may be carry-over from other donors' samples.

The chain uses TRBV7-2 and TRBJ1-5; the TCRdb call, TRBD1, lacks DNA for checking. CDR1 and CDR2 (germline): SGHTA, FQGNSA. This CDR3 contains 13 residues. This chain's CDR3 is CASSFYGGTDQHF.

The V and J genes are TRBV20-1 and TRBJ2-7; the D gene TCRdb calls, TRBD1, cannot be checked with no DNA. Per germline, CDR1 DFQATT and CDR2 SNEGSKA (reference sequence). The CDR3 has 12 residues. The CDR3 loop is CSASGPGYEQYF.

The chain joins TRBV15 to TRBJ2-3; TCRdb reports TRBD1, a call that lacks DNA to check it against. From germline, CDR1 is LNHNV and CDR2 YYDKDF (reference sequence). This CDR3 is built from 15 residues. The CDR3 sequence: CATSRERGFTDTQYF.

This chain joins TRBV7-6 and TRBJ2-2; TCRdb's D call, TRBD1, is unchecked because there is no DNA. Germline assignment: CDR1 SGHVS and CDR2 FNYEAQ. This CDR3 spans 17 amino acids. CDR3 amino acids: CASTLQGTSGVSGELFF.

The chain has TRBV4-3 and TRBJ2-1. Germline V gene lookup returns CDR1 LGHNA and CDR2 YSLEER. This CDR3 contains 13 residues. The CDR3 region is CASSQDRGSEQFF.

The chain is built from TRBV29-1 and TRBJ2-3; the D call of TRBD1 rests on TCRdb alone, since no DNA is present to check it. CDR3 length equals 17 residues. Germline assignment: CDR1 SQVTM and CDR2 ANQGSEA. CDR3: CSGTSLDLPGVTDTQYF.

The chain couples TRBV7-9 to TRBJ2-7. In germline, CDR1 is SEHNR, CDR2 FQNEAQ (reference sequence). The CDR3 totals 12 residues. This chain's CDR3 is CASSFGQLEQYF.

The chain recombines TRBV6-6 with TRBJ2-3; checking the TCRdb D call of TRBD1 is not possible without DNA. Germline CDR1 reads MNHNY; CDR2 reads SVGAGI (reference sequence). This CDR3 is built from 14 residues. CDR3 sequence: CASSLLRESDTQYF.

The chain links TRBV7-9 to TRBJ1-4; the TCRdb D gene call, TRBD1, has no DNA to confirm it. Germline-derived CDR1 and CDR2 are SEHNR and FQNEAQ (reference sequence). The length of the CDR3 is 13 residues. The CDR3 region is CASNRATNEKLFF.

The chain recombines TRBV28 with TRBJ2-7; TCRdb's D gene call, TRBD1, goes unchecked for lack of DNA. The CDR3 consists of 12 residues. CDR1 is MDHEN and CDR2 is SYDVKM in the germline V gene. CDR3 loop: CASSSPGNEQYF. The complete variable domain, with remaining parts taken from reference TRBV28 and TRBJ2-7, reads DVKVTQSSRYLVKRTGEKVFLECVQDMDHENMFWYRQDPGLGLRLIYFSYDVKMKEKGDIPEGYSVSREKKERFSLILESASTNQTSMYLCASSSPGNEQYFGPGTRLTVT.

The chain is built from TRBV13 and TRBJ1-5; the D call of TRBD1 rests on TCRdb alone, since no DNA is present to check it. Germline V gene sequence: CDR1 PRHDT, CDR2 FYEKMQ (reference sequence). This CDR3 is built from 16 residues. CDR3 loop: CASSASGEYSNQPQHF.

V usage is TRBV27 and J usage is TRBJ2-7. Germline V CDR1 and CDR2: MNHEY, SMNVEV (reference sequence). This CDR3 spans 11 amino acids. CDR3 region: CASSSSYEQYF.